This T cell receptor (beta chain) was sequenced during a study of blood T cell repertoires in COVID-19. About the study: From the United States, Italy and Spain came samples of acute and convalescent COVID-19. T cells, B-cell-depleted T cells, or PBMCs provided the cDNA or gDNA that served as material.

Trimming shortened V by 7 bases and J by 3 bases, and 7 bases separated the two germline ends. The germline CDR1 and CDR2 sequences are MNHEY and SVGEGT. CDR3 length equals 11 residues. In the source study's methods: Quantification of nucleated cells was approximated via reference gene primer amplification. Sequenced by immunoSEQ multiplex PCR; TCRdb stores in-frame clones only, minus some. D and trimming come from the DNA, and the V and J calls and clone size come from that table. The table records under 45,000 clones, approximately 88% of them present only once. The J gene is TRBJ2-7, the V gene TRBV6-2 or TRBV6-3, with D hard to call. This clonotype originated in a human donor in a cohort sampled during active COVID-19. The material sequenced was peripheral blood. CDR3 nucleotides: TGTGCCAGCACCCCCGGCTACGAGCAGTACTTC. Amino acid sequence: CASTPGYEQYF.